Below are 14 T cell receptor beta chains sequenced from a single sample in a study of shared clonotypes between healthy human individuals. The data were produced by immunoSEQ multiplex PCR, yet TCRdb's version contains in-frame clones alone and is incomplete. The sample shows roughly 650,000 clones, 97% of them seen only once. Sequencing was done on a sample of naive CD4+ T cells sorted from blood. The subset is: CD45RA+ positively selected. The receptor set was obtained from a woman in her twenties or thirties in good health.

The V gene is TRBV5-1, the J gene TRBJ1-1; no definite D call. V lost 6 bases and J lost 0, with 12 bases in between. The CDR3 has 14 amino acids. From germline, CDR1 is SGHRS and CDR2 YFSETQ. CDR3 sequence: CASNLHPVNTEAFF. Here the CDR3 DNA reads TGCGCCAGCAATCTCCACCCGGTGAACACTGAAGCTTTCTTT.

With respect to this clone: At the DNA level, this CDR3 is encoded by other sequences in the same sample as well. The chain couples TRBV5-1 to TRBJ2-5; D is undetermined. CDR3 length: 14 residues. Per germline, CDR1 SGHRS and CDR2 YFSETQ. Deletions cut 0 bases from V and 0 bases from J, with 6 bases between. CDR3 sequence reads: CASSLGGYQETQYF. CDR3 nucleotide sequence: TGCGCCAGCAGCTTGGGTGGGTACCAAGAGACCCAGTACTTC. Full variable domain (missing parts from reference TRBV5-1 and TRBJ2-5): KAGVTQTPRYLIKTRGQQVTLSCSPISGHRSVSWYQQTPGQGLQFLFEYFSETQRNKGNFPGRFSGRQFSNSRSEMNVSTLELGDSALYLCASSLGGYQETQYFGPGTRLLVL.

CDR3 sequence (DNA): TGTGCCAGCAGCGCAAGTCCCGGGACAGGATCAACGACTGAAGCTTTCTTT. Translated: CASSASPGTGSTTEAFF. The chain employs TRBV9 and TRBJ1-1; 8 positions agree with TRBD1. The ends lost 3 bases at V and 5 bases at J; junction bases unmatched: 15. The CDR3 consists of 17 residues. CDR1 SGDLS and CDR2 YYNGEE come from the germline V gene. The entire variable domain, with the rest obtained from reference TRBV9 and TRBJ1-1, is as follows: DSGVTQTPKHLITATGQRVTLRCSPRSGDLSVYWYQQSLDQGLQFLIQYYNGEERAKGNILERFSAQQFPDLHSELNLSSLELGDSALYFCASSASPGTGSTTEAFFGQGTRLTVV.

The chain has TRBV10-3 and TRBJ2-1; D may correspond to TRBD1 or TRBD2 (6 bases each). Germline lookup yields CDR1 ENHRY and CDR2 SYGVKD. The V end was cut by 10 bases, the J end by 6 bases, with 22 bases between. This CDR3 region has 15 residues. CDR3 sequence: CASARGPSEGNEQFF. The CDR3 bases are TGTGCCAGCGCCCGGGGGCCTAGTGAAGGCAATGAGCAGTTCTTC.

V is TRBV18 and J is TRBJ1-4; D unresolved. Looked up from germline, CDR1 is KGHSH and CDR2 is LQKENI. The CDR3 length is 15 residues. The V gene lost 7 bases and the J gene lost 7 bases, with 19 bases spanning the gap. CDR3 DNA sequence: TGTGCCAGCTTGTTCTCAGTAGGTAACGGTGAAAAACTGTTTTTT. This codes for CASLFSVGNGEKLFF.

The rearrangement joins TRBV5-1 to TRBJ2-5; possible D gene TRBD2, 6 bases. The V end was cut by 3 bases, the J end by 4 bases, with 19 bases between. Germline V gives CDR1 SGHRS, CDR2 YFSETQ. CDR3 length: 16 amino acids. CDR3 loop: CASSYAVPGVTETQYF. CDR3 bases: TGCGCCAGCAGCTACGCAGTCCCGGGGGTGACAGAGACCCAGTACTTC.

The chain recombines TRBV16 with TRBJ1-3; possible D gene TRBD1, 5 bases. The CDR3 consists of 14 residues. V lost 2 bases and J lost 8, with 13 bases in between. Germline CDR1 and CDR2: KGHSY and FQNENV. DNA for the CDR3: TGTGCCAGCAGCCAACGCCAGGGTTATGACACCATATATTTT. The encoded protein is CASSQRQGYDTIYF.

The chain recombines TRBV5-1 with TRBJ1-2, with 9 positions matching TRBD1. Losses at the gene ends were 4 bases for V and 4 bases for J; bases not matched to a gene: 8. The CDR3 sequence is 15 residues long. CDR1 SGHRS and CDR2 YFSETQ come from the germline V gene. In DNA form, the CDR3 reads TGCGCCAGCAGCACCCCGGACAGGGGAATCTATGGCTACACCTTC. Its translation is CASSTPDRGIYGYTF.

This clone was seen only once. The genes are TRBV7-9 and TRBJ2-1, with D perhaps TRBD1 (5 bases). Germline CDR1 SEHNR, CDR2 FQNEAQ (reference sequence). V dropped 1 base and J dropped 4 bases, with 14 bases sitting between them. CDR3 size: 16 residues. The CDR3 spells CASSLGPPRDYNEQFF. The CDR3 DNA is TGTGCCAGCAGCTTAGGACCCCCCAGGGATTACAATGAGCAGTTCTTC.

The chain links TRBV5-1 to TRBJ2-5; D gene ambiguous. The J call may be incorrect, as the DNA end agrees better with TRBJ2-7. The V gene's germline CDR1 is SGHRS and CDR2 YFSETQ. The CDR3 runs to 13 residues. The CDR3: CASSLSQLGEQYF. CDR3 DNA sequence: TGCGCCAGCAGCTTGTCCCAGCTTGGCGAGCAGTACTTC.

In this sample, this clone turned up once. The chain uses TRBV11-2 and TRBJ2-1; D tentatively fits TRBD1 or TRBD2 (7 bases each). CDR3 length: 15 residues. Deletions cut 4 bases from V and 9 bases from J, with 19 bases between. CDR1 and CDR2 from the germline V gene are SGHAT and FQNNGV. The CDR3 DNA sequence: TGTGCCAGCAGCTGGGGAGGGGGCGGGGACGCTGAGCAGTTCTTC. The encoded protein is CASSWGGGGDAEQFF.

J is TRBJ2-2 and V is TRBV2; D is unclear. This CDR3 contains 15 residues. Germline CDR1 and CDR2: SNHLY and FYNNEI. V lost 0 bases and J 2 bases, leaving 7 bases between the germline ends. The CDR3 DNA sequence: TGTGCCAGCAGTGAAGCGCTTCGAAACACCGGGGAGCTGTTTTTT. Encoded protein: CASSEALRNTGELFF.

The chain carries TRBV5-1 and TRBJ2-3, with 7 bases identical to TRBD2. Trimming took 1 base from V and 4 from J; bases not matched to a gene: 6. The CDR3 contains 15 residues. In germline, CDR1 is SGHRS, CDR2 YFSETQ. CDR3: CASSLRGEGPDTQYF. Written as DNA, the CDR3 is TGCGCCAGCAGCTTGCGCGGGGAGGGCCCAGATACGCAGTATTTT.

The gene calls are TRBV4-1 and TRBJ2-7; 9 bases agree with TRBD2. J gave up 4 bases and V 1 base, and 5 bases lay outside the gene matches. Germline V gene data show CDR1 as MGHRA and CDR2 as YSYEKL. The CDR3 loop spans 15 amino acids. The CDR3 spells CASSQAGSGSYEQYF. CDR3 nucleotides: TGCGCCAGCAGCCAAGCAGGTAGCGGGAGTTACGAGCAGTACTTC.